This TCR beta chain is from a study of blood T cell repertoires in COVID-19. Study at large: The origin of the acute and convalescent COVID-19 samples was the United States, Italy and Spain.

There are many counts of this clone. In the authors' workflow: Estimated nucleated cell counts came from reference gene primer amplification. Only in-frame clones appear in the TCRdb table, and some are missing; sequencing was by immunoSEQ multiplex PCR. The DNA gave D and trimming, while V, J and clone size come from that table. The sample holds about 100,000 clones, more than 75% seen once. The CDR3 covers 14 residues. The germline V gene encodes CDR1 LNHDA and CDR2 SQIVND (reference sequence). V was clipped by 5 bases and J by 4 bases; unmatched bases: 3. The receptor comes from a human donor in a cohort sampled during active COVID-19. The chain recombines TRBV19 with TRBJ1-2; 11 bases line up with TRBD1. Sequenced sample: peripheral blood. The CDR3 is CASSPGTGGYGYTF. Written as DNA, the CDR3 is TGTGCCAGTAGTCCCGGGACAGGGGGCTATGGCTACACCTTC.